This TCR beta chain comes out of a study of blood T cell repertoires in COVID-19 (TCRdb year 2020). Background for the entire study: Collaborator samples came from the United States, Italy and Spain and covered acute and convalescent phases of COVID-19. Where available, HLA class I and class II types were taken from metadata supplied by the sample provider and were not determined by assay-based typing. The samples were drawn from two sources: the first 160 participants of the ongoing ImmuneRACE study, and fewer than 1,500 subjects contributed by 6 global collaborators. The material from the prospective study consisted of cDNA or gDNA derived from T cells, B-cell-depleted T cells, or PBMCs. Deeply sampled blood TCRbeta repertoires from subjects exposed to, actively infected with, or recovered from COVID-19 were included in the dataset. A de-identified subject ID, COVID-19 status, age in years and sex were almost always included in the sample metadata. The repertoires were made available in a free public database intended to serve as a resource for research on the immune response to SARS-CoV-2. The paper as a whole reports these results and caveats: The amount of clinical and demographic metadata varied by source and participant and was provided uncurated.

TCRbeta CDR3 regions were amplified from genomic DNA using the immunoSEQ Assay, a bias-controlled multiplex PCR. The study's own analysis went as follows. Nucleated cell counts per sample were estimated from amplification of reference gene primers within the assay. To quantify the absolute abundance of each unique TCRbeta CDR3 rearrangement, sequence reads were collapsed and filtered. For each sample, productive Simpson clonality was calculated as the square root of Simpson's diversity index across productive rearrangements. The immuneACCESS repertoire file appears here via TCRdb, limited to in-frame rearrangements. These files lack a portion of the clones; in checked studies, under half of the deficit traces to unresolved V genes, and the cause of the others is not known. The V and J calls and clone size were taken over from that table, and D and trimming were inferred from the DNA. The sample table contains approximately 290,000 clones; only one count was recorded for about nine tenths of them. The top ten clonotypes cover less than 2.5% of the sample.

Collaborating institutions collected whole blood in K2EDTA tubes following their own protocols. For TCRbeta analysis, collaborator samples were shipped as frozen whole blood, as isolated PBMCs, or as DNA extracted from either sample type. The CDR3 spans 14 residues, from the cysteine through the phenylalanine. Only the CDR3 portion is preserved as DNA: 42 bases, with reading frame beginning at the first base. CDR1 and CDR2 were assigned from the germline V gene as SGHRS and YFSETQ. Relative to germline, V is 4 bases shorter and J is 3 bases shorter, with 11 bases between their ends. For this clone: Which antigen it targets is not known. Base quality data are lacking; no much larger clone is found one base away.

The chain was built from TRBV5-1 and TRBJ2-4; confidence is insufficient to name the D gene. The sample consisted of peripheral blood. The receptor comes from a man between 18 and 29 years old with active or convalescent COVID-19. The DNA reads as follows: TGCGCCAGCAGCCCCGAGAGGCTCAAAAACATTCAGTACTTC. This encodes CASSPERLKNIQYF.